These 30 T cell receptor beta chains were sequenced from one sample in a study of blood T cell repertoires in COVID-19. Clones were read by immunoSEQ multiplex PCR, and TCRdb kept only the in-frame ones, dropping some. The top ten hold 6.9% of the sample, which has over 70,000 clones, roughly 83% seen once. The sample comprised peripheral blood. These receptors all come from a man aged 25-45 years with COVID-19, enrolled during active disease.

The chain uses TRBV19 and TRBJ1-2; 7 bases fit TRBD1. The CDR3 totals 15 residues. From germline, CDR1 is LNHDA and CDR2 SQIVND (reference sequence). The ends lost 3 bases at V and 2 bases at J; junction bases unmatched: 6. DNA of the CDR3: TGTGCCAGTAGTATTGGGGGACAGCTCAACTATGGCTACACCTTC. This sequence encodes CASSIGGQLNYGYTF.

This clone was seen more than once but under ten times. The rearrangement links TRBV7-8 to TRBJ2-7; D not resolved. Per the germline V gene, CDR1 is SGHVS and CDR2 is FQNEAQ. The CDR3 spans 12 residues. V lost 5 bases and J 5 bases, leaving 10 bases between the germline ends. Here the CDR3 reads CASSPQYDEQYF. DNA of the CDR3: TGTGCCAGCAGCCCTCAGTATGACGAGCAGTACTTC.

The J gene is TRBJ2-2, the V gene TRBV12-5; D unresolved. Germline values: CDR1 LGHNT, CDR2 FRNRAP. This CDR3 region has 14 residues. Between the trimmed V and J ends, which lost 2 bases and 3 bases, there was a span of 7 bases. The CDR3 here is CASGLWPDTGELFF. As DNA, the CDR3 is TGTGCTAGTGGTTTGTGGCCTGACACCGGGGAGCTGTTTTTT. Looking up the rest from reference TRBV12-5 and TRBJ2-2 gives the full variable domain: DARVTQTPRHKVTEMGQEVTMRCQPILGHNTVFWYRQTMMQGLELLAYFRNRAPLDDSGMPKDRFSAEMPDATLATLKIQPSEPRDSAVYFCASGLWPDTGELFFGEGSRLTVL.

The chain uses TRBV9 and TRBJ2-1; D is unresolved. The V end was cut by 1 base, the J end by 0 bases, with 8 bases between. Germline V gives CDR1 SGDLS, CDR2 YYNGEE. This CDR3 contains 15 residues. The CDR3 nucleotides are TGTGCCAGCAGCGTATACGGTAGCTCCTACAATGAGCAGTTCTTC. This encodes CASSVYGSSYNEQFF.

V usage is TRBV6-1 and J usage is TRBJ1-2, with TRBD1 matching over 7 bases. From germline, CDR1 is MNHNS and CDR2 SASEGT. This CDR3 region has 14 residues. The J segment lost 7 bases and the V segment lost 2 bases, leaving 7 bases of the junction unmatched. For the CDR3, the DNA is TGTGCCAGCAGTGAAACGACAGGGTATTCTGGCTACACCTTC. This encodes CASSETTGYSGYTF.

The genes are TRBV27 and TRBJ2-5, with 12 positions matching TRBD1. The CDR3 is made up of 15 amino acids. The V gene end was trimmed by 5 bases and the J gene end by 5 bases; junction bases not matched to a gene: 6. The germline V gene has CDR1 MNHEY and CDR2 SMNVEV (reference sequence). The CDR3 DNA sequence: TGTGCCAGCAGTAGGGGGACAGGGGGCGCGGAGACCCAGTACTTC. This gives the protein CASSRGTGGAETQYF.

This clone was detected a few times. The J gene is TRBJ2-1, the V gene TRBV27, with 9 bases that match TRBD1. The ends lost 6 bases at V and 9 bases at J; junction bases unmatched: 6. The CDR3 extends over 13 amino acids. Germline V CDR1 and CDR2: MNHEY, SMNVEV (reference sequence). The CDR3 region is CASSVQGAGEQFF. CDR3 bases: TGTGCCAGCAGCGTACAGGGGGCCGGTGAGCAGTTCTTC.

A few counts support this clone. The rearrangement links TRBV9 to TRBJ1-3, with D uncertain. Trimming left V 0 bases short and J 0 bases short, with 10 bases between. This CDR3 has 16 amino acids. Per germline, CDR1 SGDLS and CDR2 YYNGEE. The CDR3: CASSVGAGTSGNTIYF. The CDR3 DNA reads TGTGCCAGCAGCGTAGGCGCGGGAACCTCTGGAAACACCATATATTTT.

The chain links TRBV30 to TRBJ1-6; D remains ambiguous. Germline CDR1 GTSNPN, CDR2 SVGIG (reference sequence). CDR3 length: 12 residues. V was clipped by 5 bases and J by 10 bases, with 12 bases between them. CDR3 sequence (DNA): TGTGCCTGGGGCCCCGGAGGCTCACCCCTCCACTTT. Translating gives CAWGPGGSPLHF.

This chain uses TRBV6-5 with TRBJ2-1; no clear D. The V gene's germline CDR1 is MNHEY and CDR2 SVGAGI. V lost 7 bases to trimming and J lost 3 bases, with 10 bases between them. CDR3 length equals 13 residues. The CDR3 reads CASTPTRYNEQFF. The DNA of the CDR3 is TGTGCCAGCACCCCGACACGCTACAATGAGCAGTTCTTC.

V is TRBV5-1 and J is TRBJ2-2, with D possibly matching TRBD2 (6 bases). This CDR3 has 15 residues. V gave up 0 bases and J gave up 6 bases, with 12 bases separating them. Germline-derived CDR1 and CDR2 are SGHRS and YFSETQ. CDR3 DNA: TGCGCCAGCAGCTTGGGAGTAGGGGAGGCCGGGGAGCTGTTTTTT. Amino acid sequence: CASSLGVGEAGELFF.

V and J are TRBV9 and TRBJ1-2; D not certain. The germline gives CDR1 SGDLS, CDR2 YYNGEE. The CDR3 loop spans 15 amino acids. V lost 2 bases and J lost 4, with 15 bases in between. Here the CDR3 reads CASSVQGEGIYGYTF. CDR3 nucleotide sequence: TGTGCCAGCAGCGTCCAAGGAGAGGGAATCTATGGCTACACCTTC.

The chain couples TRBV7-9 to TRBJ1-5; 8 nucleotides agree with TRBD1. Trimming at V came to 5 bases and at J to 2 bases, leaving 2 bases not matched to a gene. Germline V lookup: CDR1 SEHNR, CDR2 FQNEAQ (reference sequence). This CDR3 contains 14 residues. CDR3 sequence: CASSVTGGNQPQHF. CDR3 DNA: TGTGCCAGCAGCGTGACAGGGGGCAATCAGCCCCAGCATTTT.

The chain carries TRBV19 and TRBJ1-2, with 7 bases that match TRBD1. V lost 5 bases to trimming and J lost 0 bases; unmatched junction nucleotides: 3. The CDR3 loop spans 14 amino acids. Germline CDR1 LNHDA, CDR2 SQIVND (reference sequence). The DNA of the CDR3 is TGTGCCAGTAGTCGGGACAGACCTAACTATGGCTACACCTTC. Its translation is CASSRDRPNYGYTF.

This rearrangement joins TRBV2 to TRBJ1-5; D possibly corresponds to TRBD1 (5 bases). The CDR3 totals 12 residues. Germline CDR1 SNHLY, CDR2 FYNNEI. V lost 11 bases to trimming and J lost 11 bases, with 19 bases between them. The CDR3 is CAGGTSSKSQHF. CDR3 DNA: TGTGCCGGAGGGACTTCCAGCAAGTCCCAGCATTTT.

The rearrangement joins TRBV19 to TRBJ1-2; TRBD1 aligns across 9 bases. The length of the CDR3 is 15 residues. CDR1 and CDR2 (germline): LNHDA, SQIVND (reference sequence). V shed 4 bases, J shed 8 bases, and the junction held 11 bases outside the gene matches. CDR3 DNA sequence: TGTGCCAGTAGTAACCCGCCCGGGACAGGGAAGGGCTACACCTTC. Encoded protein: CASSNPPGTGKGYTF.

CDR3 region: CASSALTSLDEQYF. The CDR3 DNA sequence: TGTGCCAGCAGCGCCCTGACAAGCCTCGACGAGCAGTACTTC. This chain joins TRBV9 and TRBJ2-7; D unclear. V shed 3 bases and J shed 5 bases, with 15 bases lying between them. This CDR3 spans 14 amino acids. Germline V CDR1 and CDR2: SGDLS, YYNGEE.

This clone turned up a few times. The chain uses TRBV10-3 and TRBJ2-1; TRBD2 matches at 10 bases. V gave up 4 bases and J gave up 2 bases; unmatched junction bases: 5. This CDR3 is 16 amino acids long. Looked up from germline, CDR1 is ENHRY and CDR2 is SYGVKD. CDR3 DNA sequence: TGTGCCATCAGTGGGGGGACTAGCGTAACCTACAATGAGCAGTTCTTC. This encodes CAISGGTSVTYNEQFF.

The CDR3 spells CASSELGLADIPPLQVQYF. The CDR3 nucleotides read TGTGCCAGCAGTGAACTAGGACTAGCGGACATTCCCCCCCTACAGGTGCAGTACTTC. The V gene is TRBV6-1, the J gene TRBJ2-7; 10 positions match TRBD2. With V trimmed by 2 bases and J by 9 bases, 22 bases remained unmatched. The length of the CDR3 is 19 residues. Germline-derived CDR1 and CDR2 are MNHNS and SASEGT.

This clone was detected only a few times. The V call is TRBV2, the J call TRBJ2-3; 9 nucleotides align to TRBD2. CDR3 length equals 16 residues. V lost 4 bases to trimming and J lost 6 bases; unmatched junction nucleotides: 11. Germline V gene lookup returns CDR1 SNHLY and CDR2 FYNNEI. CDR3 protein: CASSGSSSGAGDTQYF. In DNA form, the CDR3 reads TGTGCCAGCAGTGGATCGTCTAGCGGGGCGGGGGATACGCAGTATTTT.

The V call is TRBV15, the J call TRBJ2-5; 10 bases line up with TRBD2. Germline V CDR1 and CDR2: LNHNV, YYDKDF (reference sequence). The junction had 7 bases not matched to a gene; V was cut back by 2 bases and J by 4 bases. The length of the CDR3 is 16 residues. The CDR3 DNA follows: TGTGCCACCAGCAGAAATCTAGCGGGAGCGACAGAGACCCAGTACTTC. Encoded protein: CATSRNLAGATETQYF.

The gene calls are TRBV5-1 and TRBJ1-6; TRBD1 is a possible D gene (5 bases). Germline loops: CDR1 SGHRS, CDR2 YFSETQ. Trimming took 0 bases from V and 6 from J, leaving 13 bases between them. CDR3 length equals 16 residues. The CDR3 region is CASSLAGRGLNSPLHF. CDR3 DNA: TGCGCCAGCAGCTTGGCAGGGCGGGGTCTTAATTCACCCCTCCACTTT.

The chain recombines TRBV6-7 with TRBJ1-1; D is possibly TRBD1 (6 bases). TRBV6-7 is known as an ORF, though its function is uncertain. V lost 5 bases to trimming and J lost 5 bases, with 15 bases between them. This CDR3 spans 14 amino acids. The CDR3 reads CASSPVDSTTEAFF. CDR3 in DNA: TGTGCCAGCAGTCCCGTGGACAGTACTACTGAAGCTTTCTTT.

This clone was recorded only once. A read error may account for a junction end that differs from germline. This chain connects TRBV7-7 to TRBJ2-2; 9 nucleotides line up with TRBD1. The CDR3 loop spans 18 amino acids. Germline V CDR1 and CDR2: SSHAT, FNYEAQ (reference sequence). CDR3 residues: CASSLLPGQGDYTGELFF. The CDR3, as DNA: TGTGCTAGCAGCCTCTTACCGGGACAGGGCGATTACACCGGGGAGCTGTTTTTT.

The DNA for the CDR3 is TGTGCCAGCAGTTACTCGGCGGGGGTGAACACTGAAGCTTTCTTT. Its protein is CASSYSAGVNTEAFF. This chain uses TRBV6-5 with TRBJ1-1; D might be TRBD1 (5 bases). Germline values: CDR1 MNHEY, CDR2 SVGAGI. V was cut by 0 bases and J by 0 bases, with 8 bases left in between. The CDR3 runs 15 residues.

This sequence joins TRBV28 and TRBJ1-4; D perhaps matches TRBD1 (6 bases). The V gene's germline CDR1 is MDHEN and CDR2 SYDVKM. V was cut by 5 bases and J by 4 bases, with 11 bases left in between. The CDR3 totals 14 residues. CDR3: CASSPGHLNEKLFF. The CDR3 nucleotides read TGTGCCAGCAGTCCGGGACACCTTAATGAAAAACTGTTTTTT.

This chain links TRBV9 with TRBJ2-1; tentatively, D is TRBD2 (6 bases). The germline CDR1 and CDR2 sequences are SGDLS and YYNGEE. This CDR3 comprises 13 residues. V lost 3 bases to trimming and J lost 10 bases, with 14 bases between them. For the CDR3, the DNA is TGTGCCAGCAGCGGACCGGGGGATCGGGAGCAGTTCTTC. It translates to CASSGPGDREQFF. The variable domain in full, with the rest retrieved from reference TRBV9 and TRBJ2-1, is DSGVTQTPKHLITATGQRVTLRCSPRSGDLSVYWYQQSLDQGLQFLIQYYNGEERAKGNILERFSAQQFPDLHSELNLSSLELGDSALYFCASSGPGDREQFFGPGTRLTVL.

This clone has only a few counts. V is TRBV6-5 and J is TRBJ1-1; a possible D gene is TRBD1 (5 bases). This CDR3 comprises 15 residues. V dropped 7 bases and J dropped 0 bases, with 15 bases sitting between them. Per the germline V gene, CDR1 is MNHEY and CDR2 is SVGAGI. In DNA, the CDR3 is TGTGCCAGCACCAGGGAGGGGTACATGAACACTGAAGCTTTCTTT. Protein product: CASTREGYMNTEAFF.

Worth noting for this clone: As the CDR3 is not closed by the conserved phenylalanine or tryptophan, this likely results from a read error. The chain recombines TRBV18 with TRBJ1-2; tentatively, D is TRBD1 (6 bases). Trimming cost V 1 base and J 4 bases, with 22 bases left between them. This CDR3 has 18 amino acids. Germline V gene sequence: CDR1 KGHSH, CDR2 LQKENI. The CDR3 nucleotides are TGTGCCAGCTCACCACAACCTGGGGGACAACCCTCTATCTATGGCTACACCCTC. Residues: CASSPQPGGQPSIYGYTL.

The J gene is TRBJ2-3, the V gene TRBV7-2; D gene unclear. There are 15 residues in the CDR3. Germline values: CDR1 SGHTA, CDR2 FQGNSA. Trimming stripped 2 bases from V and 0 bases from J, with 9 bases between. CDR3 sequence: CASSLPTGSTDTQYF. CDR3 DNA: TGTGCCAGCAGCTTACCGACTGGTAGCACAGATACGCAGTATTTT.